Sequencing of this T cell receptor (beta chain) was carried out in a study of T cell repertoires in cytomegalovirus infection. Study information: Shared public TCR beta signatures pointed to both CMV infection and a matching HLA type.

The CDR3 runs to 18 residues. The V gene lost 4 bases and the J gene lost 2 bases, with 23 bases spanning the gap. Germline values: CDR1 SGHAT, CDR2 FQNNGV. MiXCR was run by TCRdb on the reads, yielding one entry per CDR3 protein. In the table there are about 240,000 distinct CDR3 sequences, 6% to 8% of which are singletons. General study points: Across the ex vivo response, the dominant clonotypes were HLA-C-restricted CMV-specific TCR beta clonotypes. Cumulative public TCR beta family frequency identified carriers of CMV plus the relevant HLA.

Comments on this clonotype: Antigen: not known.

The rearrangement links TRBV11-2 to TRBJ1-2; possible D gene TRBD1, 6 bases. The source is a human donor in good health (CMV status not recorded). Some clones in this sample may be carry-over from other donors' samples. Sequencing input: PBMCs. CDR3 sequence: CASSSLRRGGEGNYGYTF. The CDR3 DNA sequence: TGTGCCAGCAGCTCCCTGAGGAGAGGGGGAGAGGGGAACTATGGCTACACCTTC.